What follows are 6 T cell receptor beta chains derived from one specimen sequenced in a study of shared clonotypes between healthy human individuals (dated by TCRdb to 2018 to 2021). Libraries were made using the immunoSEQ multiplex PCR assay. The table was pulled from immuneACCESS by TCRdb, which kept in-frame rearrangements only. Such tables lose some clones; where checked, under half of the loss comes from unresolved V genes, and the rest has no known cause. In all, the sample holds roughly 1.4 million clones, and less than 99% of those were seen once. The biggest ten clones account for 0.36% of the sample. The specimen sequenced was naive CD4+ T cells sorted from blood. What the cell subset or site label conveys for this sample: CD45RA+ positively selected. The receptor source for this set is a man aged 30 to 39 in good health.

The chain has TRBV7-9 and TRBJ2-4; D gene unclear. V shed 5 bases and J shed 0 bases, with 11 bases lying between them. CDR1 SEHNR and CDR2 FQNEAQ come from the germline V gene (reference sequence). This CDR3 is built from 15 residues. The CDR3 spells CASSSPDLAKNIQYF. CDR3 DNA sequence: TGTGCCAGCAGCAGTCCAGATCTAGCCAAAAACATTCAGTACTTC.

The genes are TRBV27 and TRBJ1-1; weak D call: TRBD1 (6 bases). CDR1 and CDR2 from the germline V gene are MNHEY and SMNVEV (reference sequence). The V gene lost 8 bases and the J gene lost 2 bases, with 15 bases spanning the gap. The CDR3 length is 14 residues. The CDR3 spells CASASRGGNTEAFF. DNA of the CDR3: TGTGCCAGCGCCTCGAGGGGGGGAAACACTGAAGCTTTCTTT.

V gene TRBV6-1 combines with J gene TRBJ2-3; D is unclear. The CDR3 covers 12 residues. V lost 3 bases to trimming and J lost 5 bases, with 6 bases between them. Per germline, CDR1 MNHNS and CDR2 SASEGT. The CDR3 DNA follows: TGTGCCAGCAGTGATATAGTAGATACGCAGTATTTT. It specifies CASSDIVDTQYF.

A remark on this clone: This sample also contains other DNA sequences that code for the same CDR3. The rearrangement joins TRBV9 to TRBJ2-2; TRBD2 might be the D (5 bases). CDR1 and CDR2 from the germline V gene are SGDLS and YYNGEE. Trimming shortened V by 1 base and J by 8 bases, and 9 bases separated the two germline ends. The CDR3 covers 13 residues. The CDR3 DNA sequence: TGTGCCAGCAGCGTACTCGGGATTGGGGAGCTGTTTTTT. This gives the protein CASSVLGIGELFF.

V gene TRBV5-1 combines with J gene TRBJ2-5, with TRBD2 matching over 8 bases. V was pared by 8 bases and J by 2 bases, with 8 bases of the junction left unmatched. The CDR3 is 14 residues long. The germline V gene has CDR1 SGHRS and CDR2 YFSETQ. In DNA form, the CDR3 reads TGCGCCAGTGCAACTACTAGCGGACAAGAGACCCAGTACTTC. Translating it yields CASATTSGQETQYF. The full variable domain, its missing parts supplied by reference TRBV5-1 and TRBJ2-5, is KAGVTQTPRYLIKTRGQQVTLSCSPISGHRSVSWYQQTPGQGLQFLFEYFSETQRNKGNFPGRFSGRQFSNSRSEMNVSTLELGDSALYLCASATTSGQETQYFGPGTRLLVL.

This clone was counted a single time. J is TRBJ2-1 and V is TRBV5-4; the D gene could be TRBD1 or TRBD2 (5 bases each). Trimming pared 6 bases from V and 9 bases from J, leaving 16 bases between. There are 13 residues in the CDR3. The germline CDR1 and CDR2 sequences are SGHNT and YYREEE (reference sequence). As DNA, the CDR3 is TGTGCCAGCACTAATGGGGGTGACGTTGAGCAGTTCTTC. Its protein is CASTNGGDVEQFF.